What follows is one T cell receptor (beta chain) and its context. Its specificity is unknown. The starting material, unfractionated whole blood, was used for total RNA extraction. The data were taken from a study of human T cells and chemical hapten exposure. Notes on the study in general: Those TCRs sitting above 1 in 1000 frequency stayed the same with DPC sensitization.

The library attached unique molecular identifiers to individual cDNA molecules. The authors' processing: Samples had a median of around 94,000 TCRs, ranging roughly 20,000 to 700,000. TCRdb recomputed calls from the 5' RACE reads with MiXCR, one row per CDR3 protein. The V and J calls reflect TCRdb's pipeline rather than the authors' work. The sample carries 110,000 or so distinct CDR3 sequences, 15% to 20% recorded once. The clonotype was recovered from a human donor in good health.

The CDR3 DNA follows: TGCAGTGCTAGAGATGAAGGGGATCAGTCCTACGAGCAGTACTTC. Protein: CSARDEGDQSYEQYF. The chain recombines TRBV20-1 with TRBJ2-7, with D tentatively TRBD1 (5 bases). The CDR3 runs 15 residues. The ends were cut back, 0 bases at V and 1 base at J, with 13 bases in the middle. The V gene's germline CDR1 is DFQATT and CDR2 SNEGSKA (reference sequence).